The clone carrying this TCR beta chain turned up a few times. Antigen: not known. cDNA molecules carried unique molecular identifiers, and template switching added a universal primer site. In TCRdb, the 5' RACE reads were re-called with MiXCR into one record per CDR3 protein. The table shows about 1.7 million distinct CDR3 sequences, with about 31% occurring only once. This sample was taken from a study of identical twins. Study-wide results and limits: In cord blood, abundant beta clonotypes had fewer insertions; memory showed no trend. Zero-insertion findings could be partly confounded by invariant cells (MAIT and iNKT cells).

Germline values: CDR1 MNHEY, CDR2 SMNVEV (reference sequence). The CDR3 contains 13 residues. V gave up 5 bases and J gave up 2 bases, with 10 bases separating them. The clonotype was recovered from a newborn girl in good health. Sequenced sample: cord blood. The V gene is TRBV27, the J gene TRBJ2-7; D unresolved. The CDR3 DNA sequence: TGTGCCAGCAGTCCACACATCCCCTACGAGCAGTACTTC. It encodes CASSPHIPYEQYF.